This TCR beta chain was sequenced during a study of a mutant IDH1 vaccine in newly diagnosed glioma. Looking at the study overall: Most had both radiotherapy and temozolomide beforehand; others had only one.

The data were produced by immunoSEQ multiplex PCR, yet TCRdb's version contains in-frame clones alone and is incomplete. The top ten hold 2.5% to 3% of the sample, which has around 56,000 clones, more than 85% seen once. Noted time point: baseline, week 1 (first vaccination visit). Treatment reported: pre-vaccination baseline after standard-of-care therapy. V shed 2 bases and J 9 bases; nucleotides not matched to a gene: 3. CDR3 length: 15 amino acids. CDR1 KGHSH and CDR2 LQKENI come from the germline V gene. The rearrangement uses TRBV18 and TRBJ2-1; 14 nucleotides match TRBD2. Sequenced here: PBMCs, sampled from a glioma patient treated with radiotherapy, temozolomide or both. The receptor's source is a man aged 45-65 years with glioma. CDR3 residues: CASSPRGTSGSEQFF. CDR3 bases: TGTGCCAGCTCACCAAGGGGGACTAGCGGGAGTGAGCAGTTCTTC.